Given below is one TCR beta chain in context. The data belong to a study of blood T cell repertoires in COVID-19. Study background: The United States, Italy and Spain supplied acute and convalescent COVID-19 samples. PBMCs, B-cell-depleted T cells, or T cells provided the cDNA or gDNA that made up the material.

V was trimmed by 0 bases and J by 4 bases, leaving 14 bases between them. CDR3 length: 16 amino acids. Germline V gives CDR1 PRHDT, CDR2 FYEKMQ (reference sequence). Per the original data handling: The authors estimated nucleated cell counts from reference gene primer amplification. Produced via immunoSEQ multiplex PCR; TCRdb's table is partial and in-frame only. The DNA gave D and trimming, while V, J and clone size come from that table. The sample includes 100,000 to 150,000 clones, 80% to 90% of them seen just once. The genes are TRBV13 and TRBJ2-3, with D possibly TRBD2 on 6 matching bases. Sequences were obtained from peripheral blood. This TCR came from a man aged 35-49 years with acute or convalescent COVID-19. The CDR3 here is CASSLGHERRADTQYF. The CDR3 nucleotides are TGTGCCAGCAGCTTAGGGCACGAAAGGAGGGCAGATACGCAGTATTTT.